Below, 30 T cell receptor beta chains from the same sample are listed, as sequenced in a study of blood T cell repertoires in COVID-19. The repertoire was sequenced with immunoSEQ multiplex PCR; TCRdb's copy has only in-frame clones and lacks some. The table lists about 380,000 clones, roughly 80% of them singletons, with under 1.2% in the top ten. Sequenced input: peripheral blood. The origin of the receptors is a human donor with acute or convalescent COVID-19. The donor label of this sample is uncertain.

V is TRBV2 and J is TRBJ2-1; 8 bases map to TRBD1. Germline trimming cut 7 bases from V and 2 bases from J; bases unmatched to any gene: 4. The germline V gene encodes CDR1 SNHLY and CDR2 FYNNEI. The CDR3 totals 14 residues. CDR3 protein: CASTGQGAYNEQFF. The CDR3 DNA is TGTGCCAGCACCGGACAGGGCGCCTACAATGAGCAGTTCTTC. Full variable domain (rest looked up from reference TRBV2 and TRBJ2-1): EPEVTQTPSHQVTQMGQEVILRCVPISNHLYFYWYRQILGQKVEFLVSFYNNEISEKSEIFDDQFSVERPDGSNFTLKIRSTKLEDSAMYFCASTGQGAYNEQFFGPGTRLTVL.

The chain joins TRBV27 to TRBJ1-2; weak D call: TRBD1 (5 bases). CDR3 size: 13 residues. CDR1 and CDR2 (germline): MNHEY, SMNVEV (reference sequence). Trimming took 3 bases from V and 5 from J, leaving 10 bases between them. CDR3: CASSLGQAYGYTF. The CDR3 DNA sequence: TGTGCCAGCAGTTTGGGGCAAGCGTATGGCTACACCTTC.

The chain combines TRBV7-8 with TRBJ2-3; 9 bases are shared with TRBD2. The germline V gene has CDR1 SGHVS and CDR2 FQNEAQ. The CDR3 is 17 residues long. The V gene end was trimmed by 5 bases and the J gene end by 2 bases; junction bases not matched to a gene: 11. The CDR3 DNA follows: TGTGCCAGCAGCAGCCTAGGGGGGACTAGCAACACAGATACGCAGTATTTT. It is translated as CASSSLGGTSNTDTQYF. Full variable domain (rest looked up from reference TRBV7-8 and TRBJ2-3): GAGVSQSPRYKVAKRGQDVALRCDPISGHVSLFWYQQALGQGPEFLTYFQNEAQLDKSGLPSDRFFAERPEGSVSTLKIQRTQQEDSAVYLCASSSLGGTSNTDTQYFGPGTRLTVL.

This chain links TRBV4-1 with TRBJ1-2; D is uncertain. Trimming removed 2 bases from V and 0 bases from J, with 13 bases in between. This CDR3 comprises 16 residues. From germline, CDR1 is MGHRA and CDR2 YSYEKL. The CDR3 DNA follows: TGCGCCAGCAGCCAATCTATCGGTGAAGCTAACTATGGCTACACCTTC. Translating gives CASSQSIGEANYGYTF.

The chain combines TRBV5-1 with TRBJ1-1, with 8 bases matching TRBD1. The CDR3 has 14 amino acids. The junction had 8 bases not matched to a gene; V was cut back by 5 bases and J by 5 bases. Germline-derived CDR1 and CDR2 are SGHRS and YFSETQ. The DNA of the CDR3 is TGCGCCAGCAGGGCAGGGGGCTTGAGTACTGAAGCTTTCTTT. Translated: CASRAGGLSTEAFF.

In nucleotides, the CDR3 is TGTGCCAGCACCTTGAGGGGGTCAGGGCACTCTGGCTACACCTTC. It is translated as CASTLRGSGHSGYTF. The chain is built from TRBV28 and TRBJ1-2; tentatively, D is TRBD1 (6 bases). The germline gives CDR1 MDHEN, CDR2 SYDVKM. The V and J ends lost 7 bases and 7 bases respectively, with 22 bases between them. The CDR3 totals 15 residues.

The chain links TRBV7-9 to TRBJ1-2; TRBD1 might be the D (5 bases). The germline V and J ends were trimmed by 2 bases and 0 bases, with 10 bases remaining between them. Germline CDR1 SEHNR, CDR2 FQNEAQ (reference sequence). The length of the CDR3 is 15 residues. This CDR3 is CASSLRQGTNYGYTF. The DNA of the CDR3 is TGTGCCAGCAGCTTAAGGCAGGGAACTAACTATGGCTACACCTTC.

The chain has TRBV7-2 and TRBJ2-1; D may be TRBD2 (6 bases). Germline-derived CDR1 and CDR2 are SGHTA and FQGNSA. The CDR3 is 16 residues long. The V end lost 5 bases, the J end lost 2 bases, and 16 bases lay between the germline ends. In DNA form, the CDR3 reads TGTGCCAGCAGCCCATTTCCGGGACTGACCTACAATGAGCAGTTCTTC. Encoded protein: CASSPFPGLTYNEQFF.

This clone was recorded a few times. The J gene is TRBJ1-5, the V gene TRBV7-8; D possibly corresponds to TRBD1 (5 bases). V lost 5 bases, J lost 4 bases, and 9 bases lay in between. The germline CDR1 and CDR2 sequences are SGHVS and FQNEAQ. The length of the CDR3 is 13 residues. CDR3 in amino acids: CASSPQGNQPQHF. The CDR3 coding sequence is TGTGCCAGCAGCCCTCAGGGTAATCAGCCCCAGCATTTT. The variable domain in full, completed from reference TRBV7-8 and TRBJ1-5, reads GAGVSQSPRYKVAKRGQDVALRCDPISGHVSLFWYQQALGQGPEFLTYFQNEAQLDKSGLPSDRFFAERPEGSVSTLKIQRTQQEDSAVYLCASSPQGNQPQHFGDGTRLSIL.

This chain joins TRBV28 and TRBJ1-1; unclear D gene. Per the germline V gene, CDR1 is MDHEN and CDR2 is SYDVKM. CDR3 length: 14 residues. Trimming stripped 2 bases from V and 0 bases from J, with 7 bases between. The CDR3: CASSLGSLNTEAFF. CDR3 sequence (DNA): TGTGCCAGCAGTTTAGGCAGTTTGAACACTGAAGCTTTCTTT.

The chain carries TRBV2 and TRBJ2-1; TRBD2 aligns across 8 bases. Looked up from germline, CDR1 is SNHLY and CDR2 is FYNNEI. The CDR3 is 15 amino acids. Unmatched junction bases numbered 12, after V lost 6 bases and J lost 8 bases. CDR3 DNA: TGTGCCAGCAGGCCGGGACTAGGGGGTTTGGATGAGCAGTTCTTC. Its translation: CASRPGLGGLDEQFF.

The J gene is TRBJ2-7, the V gene TRBV4-1; 9 bases are a match to TRBD2. CDR3 length: 16 residues. In germline, CDR1 is MGHRA, CDR2 YSYEKL. V lost 0 bases, J lost 3 bases, and 6 bases stayed unmatched. The CDR3 reads CASSQDSSGADYEQYF. The CDR3 DNA is TGCGCCAGCAGCCAAGACTCTAGCGGGGCAGACTACGAGCAGTACTTC.

This clone was counted a single time. V usage is TRBV7-9 and J usage is TRBJ2-1, with D tentatively TRBD1 (6 bases). This CDR3 is 14 amino acids long. The V gene lost 3 bases and the J gene lost 3 bases, with 9 bases spanning the gap. Germline CDR1 reads SEHNR; CDR2 reads FQNEAQ (reference sequence). The CDR3 sequence is CASSFAGDYNEQFF. For the CDR3, the DNA is TGTGCCAGCAGCTTCGCAGGGGACTACAATGAGCAGTTCTTC.

This chain joins TRBV5-1 and TRBJ1-2; a possible D gene is TRBD1 (6 bases). Germline values: CDR1 SGHRS, CDR2 YFSETQ. The CDR3 spans 16 residues. Trimming removed 2 bases at V and 3 bases at J, with 17 bases between. The CDR3 DNA reads TGCGCCAGCAGCTTTGGGGCCACAGGGCTCGACTATGGCTACACCTTC. Its translation: CASSFGATGLDYGYTF. Looking up the rest from reference TRBV5-1 and TRBJ1-2 gives the full variable domain: KAGVTQTPRYLIKTRGQQVTLSCSPISGHRSVSWYQQTPGQGLQFLFEYFSETQRNKGNFPGRFSGRQFSNSRSEMNVSTLELGDSALYLCASSFGATGLDYGYTFGSGTRLTVV.

This clone showed up just once. J is TRBJ2-5 and V is TRBV2; maybe TRBD1 (5 bases). Per germline, CDR1 SNHLY and CDR2 FYNNEI. This CDR3 region has 15 residues. Trimming removed 6 bases at V and 2 bases at J, with 16 bases between. This CDR3 is CASRPDGAPQETQYF. CDR3 in DNA: TGTGCCAGCAGGCCGGATGGGGCGCCTCAAGAGACCCAGTACTTC.

The chain uses TRBV3-1 (or the pseudogene TRBV3-2) and TRBJ2-7; 8 positions match TRBD2. J lost 7 bases, V lost 2 bases, and 7 bases had no gene match. CDR1 is LGHDT and CDR2 is YNNKEL in the germline V gene (reference sequence). CDR3 length: 14 residues. The CDR3 sequence is CASSQSWAGGEQYF. CDR3 DNA: TGTGCCAGCAGCCAATCTTGGGCGGGGGGTGAGCAGTACTTC.

This chain uses TRBV27 with TRBJ2-2, with 9 positions matching TRBD1. The length of the CDR3 is 15 residues. From germline, CDR1 is MNHEY and CDR2 SMNVEV (reference sequence). V shed 2 bases and J 5 bases; nucleotides not matched to a gene: 3. The CDR3 DNA reads TGTGCCAGCAGTTTAGCGGGGACAGGGACCGGGGAGCTGTTTTTT. Translated: CASSLAGTGTGELFF.

V gene TRBV5-8 combines with J gene TRBJ1-2; 7 bases fit TRBD1. V was clipped by 1 base and J by 5 bases; unmatched bases: 2. Germline V gene lookup returns CDR1 SGHTS and CDR2 YDEGEE. CDR3 length equals 13 residues. The CDR3 sequence is CASSLRQGYGYTF. Here the CDR3 DNA reads TGTGCCAGCAGCTTGCGACAGGGATATGGCTACACCTTC.

The chain employs TRBV19 and TRBJ2-3; D might be TRBD1 (6 bases). With 1 base removed from V and 2 bases from J, the gap between germline ends came to 10 bases. CDR3 length: 15 amino acids. The germline gives CDR1 LNHDA, CDR2 SQIVND (reference sequence). DNA for the CDR3: TGTGCCAGTAGTATAGCGGGGACACCCACAGATACGCAGTATTTT. It encodes CASSIAGTPTDTQYF. Complete variable domain (other parts from reference TRBV19 and TRBJ2-3): DGGITQSPKYLFRKEGQNVTLSCEQNLNHDAMYWYRQDPGQGLRLIYYSQIVNDFQKGDIAEGYSVSREKKESFPLTVTSAQKNPTAFYLCASSIAGTPTDTQYFGPGTRLTVL.

The chain employs TRBV28 and TRBJ1-5; D remains unclear. V shed 5 bases and J shed 2 bases, with 13 bases lying between them. From germline, CDR1 is MDHEN and CDR2 SYDVKM. This CDR3 is 15 amino acids long. For the CDR3, the DNA is TGTGCCAGCAGTGTCCGGGTAAGTGGCAATCAGCCCCAGCATTTT. This translates into CASSVRVSGNQPQHF.

This clone was seen only a few times. CDR3 residues: CASSFWNSPYEQYF. The DNA of the CDR3 is TGTGCCAGCAGCTTCTGGAACAGCCCCTACGAGCAGTACTTC. The V and J genes are TRBV5-4 and TRBJ2-7; D unresolved. V was pared by 2 bases and J by 2 bases, with 11 bases between. Germline CDR1 SGHNT, CDR2 YYREEE (reference sequence). There are 14 residues in the CDR3.

The chain recombines TRBV28 with TRBJ1-4; TRBD1 matches 7 bases. Germline CDR1 is MDHEN and CDR2 is SYDVKM. Germline trimming cut 8 bases from V and 4 bases from J; bases unmatched to any gene: 7. This CDR3 region has 14 residues. The CDR3 DNA reads TGTGCCAGCGCTCGGGCAGGGGGTAATGAAAAACTGTTTTTT. It translates to CASARAGGNEKLFF.

This clone was seen a handful of times. DNA of the CDR3: TGTGCCAGCAGCCCCCAGGGATCTGGTTCACCCCTCCACTTT. This translates into CASSPQGSGSPLHF. The rearrangement joins TRBV14 to TRBJ1-6; possibly TRBD1 for D (5 bases). The germline CDR1 and CDR2 sequences are SGHDN and FVKESK. This CDR3 region has 14 residues. The V end was cut by 4 bases, the J end by 9 bases, with 13 bases between.

This clone was picked up a small number of times. The genes are TRBV30 and TRBJ1-1, with a weak D call TRBD1 (5 bases). Trimming cost V 5 bases and J 1 base, with 17 bases left between them. Looked up from germline, CDR1 is GTSNPN and CDR2 is SVGIG (reference sequence). The CDR3 consists of 15 residues. This chain's CDR3 is CAWSPPGLPNTEAFF. The CDR3 DNA reads as TGTGCCTGGTCTCCCCCGGGACTGCCGAACACTGAAGCTTTCTTT.

The V call is TRBV9, the J call TRBJ2-1; 11 bases are a match to TRBD2. The germline V gene has CDR1 SGDLS and CDR2 YYNGEE. J gave up 11 bases and V 0 bases, and 10 bases lay outside the gene matches. This CDR3 comprises 16 residues. CDR3 DNA: TGTGCCAGCAGCGTAGTAGCGGGAGGGCAAAAAGATAAGCAGTTCTTC. Its protein product is CASSVVAGGQKDKQFF.

V and J are TRBV13 and TRBJ2-7; 8 nucleotides line up with TRBD2. The CDR3 runs to 14 residues. Germline V gene lookup returns CDR1 PRHDT and CDR2 FYEKMQ (reference sequence). Losses at the gene ends were 6 bases for V and 2 bases for J; bases not matched to a gene: 6. The CDR3 spells CASSRLASPYEQYF. The CDR3 DNA sequence: TGTGCCAGCAGTAGACTAGCGTCTCCCTACGAGCAGTACTTC. Full variable domain (outside the CDR3, taken from reference TRBV13 and TRBJ2-7): AAGVIQSPRHLIKEKRETATLKCYPIPRHDTVYWYQQGPGQDPQFLISFYEKMQSDKGSIPDRFSAQQFSDYHSELNMSSLELGDSALYFCASSRLASPYEQYFGPGTRLTVT.

The chain is built from TRBV18 and TRBJ1-3; unclear D gene. Germline V lookup: CDR1 KGHSH, CDR2 LQKENI. CDR3 length: 18 residues. V shed 3 bases and J shed 0 bases, with 18 bases lying between them. Here the CDR3 DNA reads TGTGCCAGCTCACCCCAAGCCTCAGACCGCGGCTCTGGAAACACCATATATTTT. Translation gives CASSPQASDRGSGNTIYF.

This clone has a single count. The chain joins TRBV11-1 to TRBJ1-3, with 7 bases aligning to TRBD1. This CDR3 has 15 amino acids. V dropped 7 bases and J dropped 4; count of bases not matched to a gene: 10. CDR1 is SGHAT and CDR2 is FQDESV in the germline V gene (reference sequence). CDR3 in amino acids: CASTSDRVTGNTIYF. The CDR3 DNA sequence: TGTGCCAGCACATCCGACAGGGTCACGGGAAACACCATATATTTT.

J is TRBJ1-5 and V is TRBV19; TRBD1 might be the D (5 bases). V was pared by 3 bases and J by 4 bases, with 10 bases between. The CDR3 contains 14 residues. Germline lookup yields CDR1 LNHDA and CDR2 SQIVND (reference sequence). The CDR3 protein is CASSMETVNQPQHF. CDR3 DNA: TGTGCCAGTAGTATGGAGACAGTTAATCAGCCCCAGCATTTT.

The V gene is TRBV13, the J gene TRBJ1-1; TRBD1 is a possible D gene (6 bases). The CDR3 has 14 residues. Germline CDR1 PRHDT, CDR2 FYEKMQ (reference sequence). Trimming left V 3 bases short and J 4 bases short, with 12 bases between. CDR3 nucleotide sequence: TGTGCCAGCAGCTTCCGGGACACGGGCACTGAAGCTTTCTTT. Protein product: CASSFRDTGTEAFF. The variable domain in full, completed from reference TRBV13 and TRBJ1-1, reads AAGVIQSPRHLIKEKRETATLKCYPIPRHDTVYWYQQGPGQDPQFLISFYEKMQSDKGSIPDRFSAQQFSDYHSELNMSSLELGDSALYFCASSFRDTGTEAFFGQGTRLTVV.